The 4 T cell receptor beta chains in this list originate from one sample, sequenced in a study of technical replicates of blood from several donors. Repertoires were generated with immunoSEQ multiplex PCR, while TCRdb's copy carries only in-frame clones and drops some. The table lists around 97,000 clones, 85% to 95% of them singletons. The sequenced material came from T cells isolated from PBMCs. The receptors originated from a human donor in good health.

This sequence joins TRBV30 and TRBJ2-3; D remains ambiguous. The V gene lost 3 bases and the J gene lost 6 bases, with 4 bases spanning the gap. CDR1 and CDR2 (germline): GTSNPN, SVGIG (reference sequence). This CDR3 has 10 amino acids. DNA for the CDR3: TGTGCCTGGAGCAGGGATACGCAGTATTTT. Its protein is CAWSRDTQYF.

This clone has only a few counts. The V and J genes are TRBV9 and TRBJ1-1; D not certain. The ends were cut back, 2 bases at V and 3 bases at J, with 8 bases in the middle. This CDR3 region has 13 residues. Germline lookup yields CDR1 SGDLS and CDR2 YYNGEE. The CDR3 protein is CASSVYGDTEAFF. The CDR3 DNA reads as TGTGCCAGCAGCGTTTACGGAGACACTGAAGCTTTCTTT.

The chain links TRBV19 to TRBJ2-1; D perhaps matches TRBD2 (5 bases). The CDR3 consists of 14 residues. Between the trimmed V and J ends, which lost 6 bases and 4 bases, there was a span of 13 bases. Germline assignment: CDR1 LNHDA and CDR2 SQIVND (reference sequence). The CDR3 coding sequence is TGTGCCAGTAGCCAAAAGGGAGTATACAATGAGCAGTTCTTC. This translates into CASSQKGVYNEQFF.

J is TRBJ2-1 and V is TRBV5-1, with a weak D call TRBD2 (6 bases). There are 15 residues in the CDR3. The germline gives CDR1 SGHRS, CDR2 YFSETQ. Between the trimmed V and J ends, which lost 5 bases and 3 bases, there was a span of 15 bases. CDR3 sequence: CASSIDGTFYNEQFF. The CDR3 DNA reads TGCGCCAGCAGTATAGACGGGACTTTCTACAATGAGCAGTTCTTC. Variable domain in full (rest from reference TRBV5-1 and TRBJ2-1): KAGVTQTPRYLIKTRGQQVTLSCSPISGHRSVSWYQQTPGQGLQFLFEYFSETQRNKGNFPGRFSGRQFSNSRSEMNVSTLELGDSALYLCASSIDGTFYNEQFFGPGTRLTVL.